The 10 T cell receptor beta chains below come from one sample, sequenced in a study of human T cells and chemical hapten exposure. TCRdb ran MiXCR on the RACE reads and lists one entry per CDR3 protein. The table has 350,000 to 400,000 distinct CDR3 sequences, roughly 4.6% seen once. Indicated time point: pre-sensitization, week 0. Treatment meaning: therapeutic diphenylcyclopropenone sensitization with weekly scalp DPC. Sequenced material: whole blood, taken in connection with sensitization to the hapten diphenylcyclopropenone (DPC). The receptors originated from a woman between 50 and 59 years old with alopecia areata. Some clones in this sample may be carry-over from other donors' samples.

The rearrangement uses TRBV24-1 and TRBJ1-5, with no clear D. Germline V gives CDR1 KGHDR, CDR2 SFDVKD. Deletions cut 6 bases from V and 2 bases from J, with 16 bases between. The CDR3 runs 16 residues. CDR3 loop: CATSLPPYVCNQPQHF. The CDR3 nucleotides are TGTGCCACCAGTCTCCCTCCATACGTGTGCAATCAGCCCCAGCATTTT.

This clonotype was counted many times. The chain uses TRBV9 and TRBJ1-5; D call uncertain. CDR3 size: 16 residues. Trimming pared 4 bases from V and 15 bases from J, leaving 29 bases between. CDR1 and CDR2 (germline): SGDLS, YYNGEE. The CDR3 sequence is CASSPDEWPAPRSGHF. CDR3 sequence (DNA): TGTGCCAGCAGCCCTGATGAGTGGCCGGCCCCTCGATCTGGGCATTTT.

The chain recombines TRBV12-3 or TRBV12-4 with TRBJ1-5; D gene ambiguous. The CDR3 loop spans 13 amino acids. V lost 5 bases, J lost 6 bases, and 11 bases lay in between. CDR3 DNA: TGTGCCAGCAGTCGGGTCGTCCGTCAGCCCCAGCATTTT. The encoded protein is CASSRVVRQPQHF.

This clonotype was detected a few times. V is TRBV12-3 or TRBV12-4 and J is TRBJ2-4, with 9 bases that match TRBD1. CDR3 length: 15 residues. Trimming took 5 bases from V and 0 from J; bases not matched to a gene: 2. CDR3 loop: CASSDRGLAKNIQYF. In DNA, the CDR3 is TGTGCCAGCAGTGACAGGGGGTTAGCCAAAAACATTCAGTACTTC.

V gene TRBV5-6 combines with J gene TRBJ1-3; D is ambiguous. Germline loops: CDR1 SGHDT, CDR2 YYEEEE. Trimming removed 1 base at V and 1 base at J, with 9 bases between. There are 15 residues in the CDR3. In DNA form, the CDR3 reads TGTGCCAGCAGCTTGATACGGGGTTCTGGAAACACCATATATTTT. Encoded protein: CASSLIRGSGNTIYF.

In this sample, this clonotype turned up many times. The gene calls are TRBV12-3 or TRBV12-4 and TRBJ2-3, with 9 nucleotides matching TRBD1. V shed 3 bases, J shed 11 bases, and the junction held 6 bases outside the gene matches. The CDR3 has 13 amino acids. CDR3 protein: CASSFTGGNVQYF. Written as DNA, the CDR3 is TGTGCCAGCAGTTTTACAGGGGGCAACGTGCAGTATTTT.

The table lists this clonotype with a few counts. The chain couples TRBV20-1 to TRBJ2-1; 12 bases line up with TRBD2. Germline V CDR1 and CDR2: DFQATT, SNEGSKA (reference sequence). The CDR3 loop spans 15 amino acids. V gave up 5 bases and J gave up 1 base; unmatched junction bases: 3. This chain's CDR3 is CSAQGLAGSYNEQFF. CDR3 sequence (DNA): TGCAGTGCTCAAGGACTAGCGGGGTCCTACAATGAGCAGTTCTTC.

This clonotype was seen only a few times. The chain couples TRBV20-1 to TRBJ2-5, with D perhaps given as TRBD1 or TRBD2 (6 bases each). V gave up 0 bases and J gave up 4 bases, with 15 bases separating them. This CDR3 is 15 amino acids long. Germline-derived CDR1 and CDR2 are DFQATT and SNEGSKA (reference sequence). The CDR3 spells CSARDGLGGLETQYF. CDR3 nucleotide sequence: TGCAGTGCTAGAGATGGGTTAGGGGGGCTAGAGACCCAGTACTTC.

V gene TRBV10-3 combines with J gene TRBJ1-6; D unclear. Germline-derived CDR1 and CDR2 are ENHRY and SYGVKD. CDR3 length: 18 residues. V dropped 0 bases and J dropped 0 bases, with 12 bases sitting between them. In DNA, the CDR3 is TGTGCCATCAGTGAGTCGTACACGGAGAGCTCCTATAATTCACCCCTCCACTTT. Its protein is CAISESYTESSYNSPLHF.

This clonotype was observed a handful of times. The J gene is TRBJ2-2, the V gene TRBV6-5, with 11 positions matching TRBD1. This CDR3 is built from 18 residues. The V gene end was trimmed by 2 bases and the J gene end by 1 base; junction bases not matched to a gene: 6. Germline CDR1 reads MNHEY; CDR2 reads SVGAGI. The CDR3 spells CASSYIGQGARNTGELFF. For the CDR3, the DNA is TGTGCCAGCAGTTACATCGGACAGGGGGCGAGGAACACCGGGGAGCTGTTTTTT.